These 19 T cell receptor beta chains originate from one sample sequenced in a study of blood T cells in healthy people across ages. Next came a second PCR, run for about 7 to 11 cycles, which used a sample-barcoded 5' primer along with a J-beta primer mix. From the 5' RACE reads, TCRdb called clonotypes with MiXCR, one entry per CDR3 protein. The table includes about 800,000 distinct CDR3 sequences, around 25% detected once. The same specimen was also included in a second study, on T cells of mothers and their children.

Material: blood. The receptors derive from a boy aged 5-17 years in good health.

V is TRBV7-2 and J is TRBJ2-7; D assignment may be TRBD1 or TRBD2 (6 bases each). CDR1 SGHTA and CDR2 FQGNSA come from the germline V gene. CDR3 length equals 14 residues. Trimming took 5 bases from V and 0 from J, leaving 11 bases between them. As DNA, the CDR3 is TGTGCCAGCAGCGACGGGGGCAGCTCCTACGAGCAGTACTTC. Amino acids: CASSDGGSSYEQYF.

The rearrangement links TRBV28 to TRBJ2-3; 7 bases agree with TRBD1. Germline V gives CDR1 MDHEN, CDR2 SYDVKM. The CDR3 length is 17 residues. V gave up 5 bases and J gave up 2 bases; unmatched junction bases: 13. The CDR3 here is CASSTLRQGGDTDTQYF. The CDR3 DNA reads as TGTGCCAGCAGTACCCTCCGACAGGGCGGAGACACAGATACGCAGTATTTT.

The rearrangement joins TRBV29-1 to TRBJ2-7; 8 bases map to TRBD2. The CDR3 consists of 13 residues. V was clipped by 5 bases and J by 2 bases; unmatched bases: 5. Germline V gives CDR1 SQVTM, CDR2 ANQGSEA. The CDR3 coding sequence is TGCAGCGTTCGCGGGGGGAATACCTACGAGCAGTACTTC. This gives the protein CSVRGGNTYEQYF.

The V and J genes are TRBV6-5 and TRBJ1-1; D not certain. This CDR3 region has 14 residues. Germline CDR1 is MNHEY and CDR2 is SVGAGI. V gave up 4 bases and J gave up 3 bases, with 12 bases separating them. The CDR3 DNA follows: TGTGCCAGCAGTTTCACGCACATGGACACTGAAGCTTTCTTT. This sequence encodes CASSFTHMDTEAFF.

The chain couples TRBV25-1 to TRBJ2-5, with TRBD1 matching over 8 bases. The CDR3 contains 17 residues. Germline-derived CDR1 and CDR2 are MGHDK and SYGVNS. V dropped 1 base and J dropped 4; count of bases not matched to a gene: 11. The CDR3 region has the DNA TGTGCCAGCAGTGAATCACTGCGGACAGGGAAAAGAGAGACCCAGTACTTC. Translated, it gives CASSESLRTGKRETQYF.

This clonotype was counted a few times. V is TRBV27 and J is TRBJ2-6; D ambiguous. Trimming removed 0 bases at V and 0 bases at J, with 6 bases between. The CDR3 is made up of 16 amino acids. Germline CDR1 and CDR2: MNHEY and SMNVEV (reference sequence). In DNA form, the CDR3 reads TGTGCCAGCAGTTTATCCCGACCCTCTGGGGCCAACGTCCTGACTTTC. It specifies CASSLSRPSGANVLTF.

The chain recombines TRBV18 with TRBJ1-5; D is unclear. Deletions cut 4 bases from V and 0 bases from J, with 7 bases between. The CDR3 loop spans 14 amino acids. CDR1 and CDR2 (germline): KGHSH, LQKENI. DNA for the CDR3: TGTGCCAGCTCACGGTACCATAGCAATCAGCCCCAGCATTTT. This translates into CASSRYHSNQPQHF.

The chain links TRBV28 to TRBJ2-7, with a weak D call TRBD2 (6 bases). Deletions cut 5 bases from V and 0 bases from J, with 17 bases between. The CDR3 is 16 amino acids. Germline assignment: CDR1 MDHEN and CDR2 SYDVKM. In DNA form, the CDR3 reads TGTGCCAGCAGTCCCCAGGGAGGAGGGTTCTCCTACGAGCAGTACTTC. Encoded protein: CASSPQGGGFSYEQYF.

This clonotype has a handful of counts. V gene TRBV29-1 combines with J gene TRBJ1-5; tentatively, D is TRBD1 (6 bases). The germline V gene encodes CDR1 SQVTM and CDR2 ANQGSEA. Trimming shortened V by 6 bases and J by 1 base, and 10 bases separated the two germline ends. The CDR3 consists of 13 residues. In nucleotides, the CDR3 is TGCAGCGTAACAACAGGGAGCAATCAGCCCCAGCATTTT. Amino acid sequence: CSVTTGSNQPQHF.

This clonotype has more than one count but fewer than ten. J is TRBJ2-3 and V is TRBV28; a possible D gene is TRBD2 (5 bases). The CDR3 covers 15 residues. Trimming took off 3 bases at V and 0 bases at J, with 10 bases between the two ends. Germline V gives CDR1 MDHEN, CDR2 SYDVKM. CDR3 sequence (DNA): TGTGCCAGCAGTTTTGTAGGCGGGAGCACAGATACGCAGTATTTT. Amino acid sequence: CASSFVGGSTDTQYF.

The CDR3 loop reads CASSNRDSYNEQFF. In DNA form, the CDR3 reads TGTGCCAGCAGCAACCGGGACAGCTACAATGAGCAGTTCTTC. The chain recombines TRBV7-9 with TRBJ2-1; 7 nucleotides match TRBD1. There are 14 residues in the CDR3. V lost 5 bases and J lost 3; bases outside the gene matches: 4. CDR1 is SEHNR and CDR2 is FQNEAQ in the germline V gene (reference sequence).

In its sample, this clonotype was seen many times. The chain couples TRBV28 to TRBJ2-1, with D possibly TRBD2 on 6 matching bases. The germline CDR1 and CDR2 sequences are MDHEN and SYDVKM. With 6 bases removed from V and 4 bases from J, the gap between germline ends came to 19 bases. There are 16 residues in the CDR3. As DNA, the CDR3 is TGTGCCAGCAGAACTCCCGGACTATTTGGATACAATGAGCAGTTCTTC. Encoded protein: CASRTPGLFGYNEQFF.

The J gene is TRBJ2-7, the V gene TRBV20-1; no clear D. Trimming took off 6 bases at V and 4 bases at J, with 16 bases between the two ends. The germline gives CDR1 DFQATT, CDR2 SNEGSKA (reference sequence). CDR3 length: 13 amino acids. The DNA of the CDR3 is TGCAGTGCCTCGCTGCTTTCCGGTTACGAGCAGTACTTC. It translates to CSASLLSGYEQYF.

This clonotype has only a few counts. The chain links TRBV4-3 to TRBJ2-3, with 10 bases identical to TRBD2. Germline V gene data show CDR1 as LGHNA and CDR2 as YSLEER. CDR3 size: 16 residues. The V gene end was trimmed by 1 base and the J gene end by 0 bases; junction bases not matched to a gene: 1. The CDR3 DNA is TGCGCCAGCAGCCAAGGAGCGGGAGGGAGCACAGATACGCAGTATTTT. This sequence encodes CASSQGAGGSTDTQYF.

The table lists this clonotype with many counts. V gene TRBV4-3 combines with J gene TRBJ2-5; perhaps TRBD2 as D (5 bases). The J call is doubtful: the DNA matches TRBJ2-1 better. In germline, CDR1 is LGHNA, CDR2 YSLEER. There are 16 residues in the CDR3. In DNA, the CDR3 is TGCGCCAGCAGCCAAGTTTTCTCGCGGGCAGACAATGAGCAGTTCTTC. Encoded protein: CASSQVFSRADNEQFF.

The chain carries TRBV20-1 and TRBJ2-4, with 7 bases that match TRBD1. The CDR3 is 17 amino acids. Germline V CDR1 and CDR2: DFQATT, SNEGSKA (reference sequence). Trimming removed 3 bases from V and 3 bases from J; junction bases left unmatched: 14. Here the CDR3 reads CSARFPPGQIGKNIQYF. As DNA, the CDR3 is TGCAGTGCTAGGTTTCCGCCGGGACAGATAGGCAAAAACATTCAGTACTTC.

This clonotype has a count of ten or more. CDR3 in DNA: TGTGCCAGCAGCGAAGACGTCCACAGGGGGACCAATCAGCCCCAGCATTTT. It encodes CASSEDVHRGTNQPQHF. The chain joins TRBV7-2 to TRBJ1-5, with TRBD1 matching over 8 bases. Germline V lookup: CDR1 SGHTA, CDR2 FQGNSA. The CDR3 runs 17 residues. The J segment lost 3 bases and the V segment lost 5 bases, leaving 12 bases of the junction unmatched. The complete variable domain, with remaining parts taken from reference TRBV7-2 and TRBJ1-5, reads GAGVSQSPSNKVTEKGKDVELRCDPISGHTALYWYRQSLGQGLEFLIYFQGNSAPDKSGLPSDRFSAERTGGSVSTLTIQRTQQEDSAVYLCASSEDVHRGTNQPQHFGDGTRLSIL.

This clonotype came up a few times. This sequence joins TRBV9 and TRBJ2-5; D is possibly TRBD2 (5 bases). The DNA end favors TRBJ2-7, so the J call may be wrong. CDR1 and CDR2 (germline): SGDLS, YYNGEE. The length of the CDR3 is 14 residues. CDR3 protein: CASSADLSGGEQYF. CDR3 nucleotide sequence: TGTGCCAGCAGCGCCGATTTAAGCGGCGGCGAGCAGTACTTC.

This clonotype was picked up one time. V gene TRBV4-3 combines with J gene TRBJ2-6, with D hard to call. This CDR3 has 17 residues. Trimming cost V 4 bases and J 0 bases, with 13 bases left between them. Germline CDR1 LGHNA, CDR2 YSLEER. The CDR3 sequence is CASSPGGYFSGANVLTF. In DNA form, the CDR3 reads TGCGCCAGCAGCCCCGGCGGTTACTTCTCTGGGGCCAACGTCCTGACTTTC.